This record looks at one T cell receptor (beta chain) sequence and its context. Its antigen remains unidentified. This specimen comes from a study of cytomegalovirus exposure and HLA in healthy donors. Notes on the study in general: Researchers left out some V segments, among them TRBV6-2 and TRBV6-3, as indistinguishable. The authors enumerated roughly 160 TCR beta chains as linked to cytomegalovirus.

The PCR made use of 60 Vbeta and 13 Jbeta primers. The method was immunoSEQ multiplex PCR; TCRdb's version includes in-frame clones alone and lacks a portion of them. The sample has 100,000 or so clones, about 76% seen once; the top ten hold 4.5% to 6%. This CDR3 is built from 18 residues. CDR1 and CDR2 (germline): SGHDT, YYEEEE. Trimming pared 2 bases from V and 7 bases from J, leaving 22 bases between. This sequence originates from a woman between 40 and 50 years old in good health and CMV-seronegative. Sequencing was done on a sample of PBMCs. V and J are TRBV5-6 and TRBJ1-6; TRBD1 is a possible D gene (5 bases). CDR3 DNA: TGTGCCAGCAGCTTAGCATCTTTGGGCCTCCGGGGGAATTCACCCCTCCACTTT. Its protein product is CASSLASLGLRGNSPLHF.